The next 10 T cell receptor beta chains were all read from a single sample in a study of cytomegalovirus exposure and HLA in healthy donors. With 60 Vbeta and 13 Jbeta primers, the PCR was carried out. TCRdb's table, derived via immunoSEQ multiplex PCR, lists solely in-frame clones and lacks some. The sample has around 140,000 clones; approximately 82% are singletons. The sequencing input was PBMCs. These receptor sequences come from a man between 40 and 49 years old in good health and CMV-seronegative.

This chain links TRBV7-9 with TRBJ1-2, with TRBD1 identical over 10 bases. Germline CDR1 reads SEHNR; CDR2 reads FQNEAQ (reference sequence). The CDR3 covers 13 residues. Losses at the gene ends were 5 bases for V and 7 bases for J; bases not matched to a gene: 4. CDR3 sequence: CASSLGQGFGYTF. The CDR3 region has the DNA TGTGCCAGCAGCCTGGGACAGGGGTTTGGCTACACCTTC.

This chain connects TRBV5-8 to TRBJ1-2, with 8 bases that match TRBD1. V lost 4 bases to trimming and J lost 4 bases; unmatched junction nucleotides: 9. This CDR3 has 15 amino acids. Germline values: CDR1 SGHTS, CDR2 YDEGEE. Written as DNA, the CDR3 is TGTGCCAGCAGCCTATCGGTGGGACAGGCCTATGGCTACACCTTC. It yields the protein CASSLSVGQAYGYTF.

V usage is TRBV18 and J usage is TRBJ2-3; 7 bases line up with TRBD2. J lost 3 bases, V lost 3 bases, and 6 bases had no gene match. Germline V gives CDR1 KGHSH, CDR2 LQKENI. This CDR3 is 15 amino acids long. Written as DNA, the CDR3 is TGTGCCAGCTCACCTCGGGCGGGAGAAACAGATACGCAGTATTTT. Translated: CASSPRAGETDTQYF.

The chain recombines TRBV6-5 with TRBJ1-3, with D perhaps TRBD1 (6 bases). The ends were cut back, 6 bases at V and 1 base at J, with 10 bases in the middle. Germline assignment: CDR1 MNHEY and CDR2 SVGAGI. The CDR3 loop spans 14 amino acids. The CDR3 DNA is TGTGCCAGCAGGACAGGTGCTTCTGGAAACACCATATATTTT. Its translation is CASRTGASGNTIYF.

This sequence joins TRBV5-4 and TRBJ2-3; 8 positions agree with TRBD2. Germline trimming cut 1 base from V and 1 base from J; bases unmatched to any gene: 2. The CDR3 consists of 15 residues. Germline CDR1 is SGHNT and CDR2 is YYREEE (reference sequence). The CDR3 loop is CASSLSLAGTDTQYF. The CDR3 region has the DNA TGTGCCAGCAGCTTGTCACTAGCGGGCACAGATACGCAGTATTTT.

V and J are TRBV7-2 and TRBJ1-6, with a weak D call TRBD1 (5 bases). Between the trimmed V and J ends, which lost 0 bases and 17 bases, there was a span of 14 bases. The CDR3 is made up of 13 amino acids. Germline assignment: CDR1 SGHTA and CDR2 FQGNSA. The CDR3 nucleotides read TGTGCCAGCAGCTTAGCCCTGGACACAGACTTCCACTTT. It encodes CASSLALDTDFHF. Full variable domain (outside the CDR3, taken from reference TRBV7-2 and TRBJ1-6): GAGVSQSPSNKVTEKGKDVELRCDPISGHTALYWYRQSLGQGLEFLIYFQGNSAPDKSGLPSDRFSAERTGGSVSTLTIQRTQQEDSAVYLCASSLALDTDFHFGNGTRLTVT.

CDR3 residues: CASSFRVGGRMYEQYF. Here the CDR3 DNA reads TGTGCCAGCAGCTTTCGGGTGGGCGGGAGGATGTACGAGCAGTACTTC. This chain joins TRBV5-5 and TRBJ2-7; 8 nucleotides align to TRBD2. Germline V gene data show CDR1 as SGHKS and CDR2 as YYEKEE (reference sequence). This CDR3 has 16 amino acids. V gave up 2 bases and J gave up 4 bases; unmatched junction bases: 11.

The gene calls are TRBV4-1 and TRBJ2-5; 8 bases fit TRBD1. Germline V gene lookup returns CDR1 MGHRA and CDR2 YSYEKL. V lost 1 base, J lost 2 bases, and 6 bases stayed unmatched. CDR3 size: 16 residues. Here the CDR3 reads CASSQGDRLGQETQYF. The CDR3 DNA sequence: TGCGCCAGCAGCCAAGGGGACAGGTTGGGACAAGAGACCCAGTACTTC.

This clone was observed a handful of times. The chain has TRBV7-2 and TRBJ2-5; weak D call: TRBD1 (5 bases). Per the germline V gene, CDR1 is SGHTA and CDR2 is FQGNSA. Deletions cut 2 bases from V and 5 bases from J, with 12 bases between. This CDR3 is built from 14 residues. The CDR3 reads CASSLNRLSETQYF. In nucleotides, the CDR3 is TGTGCCAGCAGCTTAAACAGGCTCTCCGAGACCCAGTACTTC. The full variable domain, with the rest looked up from reference TRBV7-2 and TRBJ2-5, is GAGVSQSPSNKVTEKGKDVELRCDPISGHTALYWYRQSLGQGLEFLIYFQGNSAPDKSGLPSDRFSAERTGGSVSTLTIQRTQQEDSAVYLCASSLNRLSETQYFGPGTRLLVL.

The rearrangement links TRBV6-5 to TRBJ2-1; TRBD2 aligns across 12 bases. The length of the CDR3 is 15 residues. J gave up 8 bases and V 5 bases, and 7 bases lay outside the gene matches. Germline V gene sequence: CDR1 MNHEY, CDR2 SVGAGI. CDR3 protein: CASSPLAGGMDEQFF. The CDR3 region has the DNA TGTGCCAGCAGTCCCCTAGCGGGGGGGATGGATGAGCAGTTCTTC.